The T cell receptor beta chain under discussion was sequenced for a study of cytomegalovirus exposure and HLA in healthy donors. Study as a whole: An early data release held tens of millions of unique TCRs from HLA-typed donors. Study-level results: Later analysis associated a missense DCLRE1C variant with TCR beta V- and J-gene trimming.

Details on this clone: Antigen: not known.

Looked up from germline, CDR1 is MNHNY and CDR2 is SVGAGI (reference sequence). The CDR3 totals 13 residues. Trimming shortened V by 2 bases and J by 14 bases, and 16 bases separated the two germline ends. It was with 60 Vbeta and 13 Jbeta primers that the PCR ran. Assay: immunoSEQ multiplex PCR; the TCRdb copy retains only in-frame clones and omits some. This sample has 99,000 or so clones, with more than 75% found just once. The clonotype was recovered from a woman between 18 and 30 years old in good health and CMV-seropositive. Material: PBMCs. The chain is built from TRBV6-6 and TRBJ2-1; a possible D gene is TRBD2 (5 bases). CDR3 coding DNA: TGTGCCAGCAGTTACGGGGAGCCCGAGGGAGAGTTCTTC. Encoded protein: CASSYGEPEGEFF.